This T cell receptor (beta chain) is drawn from a study of T cell repertoires and Cas9 in healthy adults. In the study overall: SpCas9-reactive CD4 and CD8 T cells were characterized for potency, cytotoxicity and lineage. Findings and limits, study-wide: Reportedly, SpCas9-reactive effector T cell proliferation and function were mitigated by SpCas9-reactive Tregs in vitro.

For this clone: Its cognate antigen is unknown.

The data were produced by immunoSEQ multiplex PCR, yet TCRdb's version contains in-frame clones alone and is incomplete. The table lists about 14,000 clones, 75% to 90% of them singletons. This clonotype originated in a human donor in good health. Specimen: Tregs (CD4+, CD25+, CD127-, CD137-, CD154-) from PBMCs; culture status not recorded.

CDR3 loop: CSVLGVTGQGPLGYGYTF. The CDR3 DNA reads as TGCAGCGTTTTAGGAGTGACAGGACAGGGACCCCTTGGGTATGGCTACACCTTC. The chain employs TRBV29-1 and TRBJ1-2; 8 positions match TRBD1. This CDR3 is built from 18 residues. After removal of 5 bases from V and 5 bases from J, the junction contained 22 bases not matched to a gene. In germline, CDR1 is SQVTM, CDR2 ANQGSEA.